The 23 T cell receptor beta chains reported below all come from one sample, sequenced in a study of CD8+CD57+ T cells in acquired aplastic anemia. TCR beta VDJ and CDR3 were profiled, and genomic DNA was the template. A single record per CDR3 protein comes from TCRdb applying MiXCR to the reads. The sample yields just over 400,000 distinct CDR3 sequences, under 80% seen once. The sample taken for sequencing was sorted CD4+, CD8+, or CD8+CD57+ T cells (not recorded which) from PBMCs. Every receptor here comes from a human donor in good health, serving as a control.

Of note for this clonotype: The germline gene is not matched at one end of the junction; a read error may be the cause. This chain connects TRBV10-3 to TRBJ2-1; D remains ambiguous. The J call is uncertain, as TRBJ2-7 better fits the DNA end. The CDR3 sequence is 14 residues long. Germline V gene lookup returns CDR1 ENHRY and CDR2 SYGVKD. The DNA for the CDR3 is TGTGCCAGCAGTTTCACAACGCAGTCGGATGAGCAGTACTTC. Translating it yields CASSFTTQSDEQYF.

Only one count was recorded for this clonotype. This chain links TRBV5-4 with TRBJ2-2; D is perhaps TRBD1 (6 bases). There are 16 residues in the CDR3. V lost 0 bases, J lost 1 base, and 10 bases lay in between. Germline V lookup: CDR1 SGHNT, CDR2 YYREEE (reference sequence). The chain's CDR3 is CASSLAGHWNTGELFF. In nucleotides, the CDR3 is TGTGCCAGCAGCTTGGCGGGACACTGGAACACCGGGGAGCTGTTTTTT.

V gene TRBV5-6 combines with J gene TRBJ1-3, with D hard to call. V lost 2 bases and J lost 0, with 9 bases in between. The germline V gene has CDR1 SGHDT and CDR2 YYEEEE. This CDR3 has 15 amino acids. CDR3 amino acids: CASSFQSYSGNTIYF. The CDR3 DNA sequence: TGTGCCAGCAGCTTTCAAAGTTACTCTGGAAACACCATATATTTT.

The chain has TRBV12-3 or TRBV12-4 and TRBJ1-1; no clear D gene. Trimming stripped 6 bases from V and 3 bases from J, with 5 bases between. CDR3 length: 11 amino acids. The CDR3 coding sequence is TGTGCCAGCAGCTGTTACACTGAAGCTTTCTTT. Translation gives CASSCYTEAFF.

For this clonotype: The conserved phenylalanine or tryptophan is not found at the CDR3 terminus, so this likely reflects a read error. V usage is TRBV20-1 and J usage is TRBJ1-1; no firm D call. There are 8 residues in the CDR3. V gave up 3 bases and J gave up 10 bases, with 3 bases separating them. The germline CDR1 and CDR2 sequences are DFQATT and SNEGSKA (reference sequence). Written as DNA, the CDR3 is TGCAGTGCTAGGGGAGCTTTCGTT. Amino acids: CSARGAFV.

The chain has TRBV20-1 and TRBJ2-5; TRBD1 matches at 9 bases. The CDR3 covers 13 residues. Germline V gene data show CDR1 as DFQATT and CDR2 as SNEGSKA (reference sequence). Losses at the gene ends were 4 bases for V and 9 bases for J; bases not matched to a gene: 9. CDR3 DNA sequence: TGCAGTGCTACGGACAGGGGCATCGACGCCCAGTACTTC. This translates into CSATDRGIDAQYF.

The J gene is TRBJ2-7, the V gene TRBV20-1; D possibly corresponds to TRBD1 (6 bases). The V gene lost 3 bases and the J gene lost 1 base, with 16 bases spanning the gap. Germline CDR1 reads DFQATT; CDR2 reads SNEGSKA (reference sequence). The CDR3 is 15 residues long. CDR3 coding DNA: TGCAGTGCTAGTTACAGGGCCCTTGGTTCCTACGAGCAGTACTTC. Protein product: CSASYRALGSYEQYF.

The gene calls are TRBV25-1 and TRBJ2-1; 9 positions match TRBD2. Germline CDR1 MGHDK, CDR2 SYGVNS. The CDR3 loop spans 17 amino acids. Unmatched junction bases numbered 11, after V lost 4 bases and J lost 4 bases. CDR3 loop: CASSASRAGLAYNEQFF. The DNA for the CDR3 is TGTGCCAGCAGTGCTAGTCGCGCGGGACTAGCTTACAATGAGCAGTTCTTC. Filled out from reference TRBV25-1 and TRBJ2-1, the complete variable domain reads EADIYQTPRYLVIGTGKKITLECSQTMGHDKMYWYQQDPGMELHLIHYSYGVNSTEKGDLSSESTVSRIRTEHFPLTLESARPSHTSQYLCASSASRAGLAYNEQFFGPGTRLTVL.

Worth noting for this clonotype: The CDR3 carries no conserved terminal phenylalanine or tryptophan, so it likely arises from a read error. The CDR3 loop is CASSLHGGSYEAPLHG. The DNA for the CDR3 is TGTGCCAGCAGCCTGCACGGTGGTTCCTACGAGGCACCCCTCCACGGT. V usage is TRBV2 and J usage is TRBJ1-6; D remains unclear. The CDR3 has 16 residues. Trimming left V 6 bases short and J 11 bases short, with 23 bases between. Germline-derived CDR1 and CDR2 are SNHLY and FYNNEI.

The rearrangement joins TRBV2 to TRBJ1-2; D call uncertain. The V end lost 9 bases, the J end lost 11 bases, and 22 bases lay between the germline ends. The germline V gene encodes CDR1 SNHLY and CDR2 FYNNEI. This CDR3 region has 13 residues. As DNA, the CDR3 is TGTGCCAGTAGAGGGCAGACTTACTATGAGTACACCTTC. Translation: CASRGQTYYEYTF.

This clonotype has a handful of counts. The chain links TRBV6-1 to TRBJ2-3, with a possible D match to TRBD1 (6 bases). Deletions cut 6 bases from V and 2 bases from J, with 18 bases between. The CDR3 sequence is 16 residues long. The germline V gene has CDR1 MNHNS and CDR2 SASEGT. The CDR3 DNA sequence: TGTGCCAGCAGCCCCTCGCACAGGGCAAACACAGATACGCAGTATTTT. This encodes CASSPSHRANTDTQYF.

This chain links TRBV7-6 with TRBJ1-4; D is uncertain. The CDR3 loop spans 16 amino acids. The germline gives CDR1 SGHVS, CDR2 FNYEAQ. V was shortened by 5 bases and J by 13 bases, with 26 bases between the two germline ends. CDR3 sequence: CASSPLTVNTEAILFF. CDR3 in DNA: TGTGCCAGCAGCCCCTTGACGGTGAACACTGAAGCAATACTGTTTTTT.

With respect to this clonotype: The CDR3 does not close with the conserved phenylalanine or tryptophan, likely indicating a read error. The limits of the CDR3 on the DNA are not certain, so only TCRdb's listed CDR3 is given. V is TRBV7-4 and J is TRBJ2-7. Per germline, CDR1 SGHVT and CDR2 SQSDAQ. The CDR3 totals 13 residues, both ends included. The CDR3 sequence: CASSEADGYEPTP.

This clonotype was seen ten or more times. This chain connects TRBV20-1 to TRBJ2-2, with 9 nucleotides matching TRBD1. The CDR3 is 13 amino acids. V lost 8 bases and J lost 4; bases outside the gene matches: 5. Looked up from germline, CDR1 is DFQATT and CDR2 is SNEGSKA (reference sequence). CDR3 loop: CSTGTGSTGELFF. Written as DNA, the CDR3 is TGCAGTACCGGGACAGGGAGCACCGGGGAGCTGTTTTTT.

The chain uses TRBV5-5 and TRBJ1-3; possibly TRBD1 for D (5 bases). The CDR3 contains 12 residues. Deletions cut 7 bases from V and 16 bases from J, with 21 bases between. The germline gives CDR1 SGHKS, CDR2 YYEKEE (reference sequence). CDR3 coding DNA: TGTGCCAGCTCCTCTGGGGGAACCCCCAACTATTTT. Translating it yields CASSSGGTPNYF.

The V and J genes are TRBV12-3 or TRBV12-4 and TRBJ1-4; the match to TRBD1 covers 9 bases. V trimming: 3 bases; J trimming: 7 bases; junction bases outside the gene matches: 0. The CDR3 covers 13 residues. CDR3 nucleotide sequence: TGTGCCAGCAGTTTGGACAGGGGTGAAAAACTGTTTTTT. It codes for CASSLDRGEKLFF.

As for this clonotype: Relative to the germline gene, one junction end is altered; a read error may explain this. This sequence joins TRBV10-2 and TRBJ1-3, with D maybe TRBD1 (5 bases). The CDR3 extends over 16 amino acids. CDR1 and CDR2 (germline): WSHSY, SAAADI. The CDR3 protein is CASTRGDTGAGNTIYF. The CDR3 coding sequence is TGTGCCAGCACCCGAGGGGATACGGGGGCTGGAAACACCATATATTTT.

This chain links TRBV11-1 with TRBJ2-7, with TRBD1 identical over 7 bases. Germline CDR1 is SGHAT and CDR2 is FQDESV (reference sequence). V gave up 6 bases and J gave up 2 bases; unmatched junction bases: 28. This CDR3 contains 21 residues. The CDR3 DNA reads as TGTGCCAGCAGTCCAAGTACGTTTCTTCGGGTGGAGACGCAGGGGGCCTACGAGCAGTACTTC. Its translation: CASSPSTFLRVETQGAYEQYF.

In its sample, this clonotype was seen many times. V gene TRBV5-1 combines with J gene TRBJ2-3; the match to TRBD2 covers 7 bases. The CDR3 extends over 14 amino acids. The ends lost 6 bases at V and 2 bases at J; junction bases unmatched: 6. Germline CDR1 reads SGHRS; CDR2 reads YFSETQ. The CDR3 DNA reads as TGCGCCAGCAAGGACGGGGACTACACAGATACGCAGTATTTT. As protein: CASKDGDYTDTQYF.

The chain uses TRBV4-1 and TRBJ1-2, with a possible D match to TRBD1 (6 bases). This CDR3 contains 18 residues. V gave up 1 base and J gave up 1 base, with 19 bases separating them. CDR1 MGHRA and CDR2 YSYEKL come from the germline V gene. Here the CDR3 reads CASSQVSDTGQVNYGYTF. CDR3 coding DNA: TGCGCCAGCAGCCAAGTTTCCGATACAGGGCAAGTTAACTATGGCTACACCTTC.

A note on this clonotype: The conserved phenylalanine or tryptophan normally closing the CDR3 is absent here, so this likely arose from a read error. This rearrangement joins TRBV19 to TRBJ1-3; no definite D call. Trimming left V 3 bases short and J 0 bases short, with 18 bases between. Germline lookup yields CDR1 LNHDA and CDR2 SQIVND (reference sequence). There are 18 residues in the CDR3. The CDR3 loop reads CASSIYSRRFSSGNTIYS. The CDR3 DNA sequence: TGTGCCAGTAGTATTTACTCCCGAAGGTTCAGCTCTGGAAACACCATATATTCT.

This chain uses TRBV19 with TRBJ2-2; D assignment may be TRBD1 or TRBD2 (5 bases each). Germline loops: CDR1 LNHDA, CDR2 SQIVND (reference sequence). V lost 5 bases to trimming and J lost 6 bases, with 10 bases between them. CDR3 length: 13 residues. DNA for the CDR3: TGTGCCAGTAGTGCACGGGACGCCGGGGAGCTGTTTTTT. Translated: CASSARDAGELFF.

The V call is TRBV6-1, the J call TRBJ1-1; weak D call: TRBD1 (6 bases). CDR1 is MNHNS, CDR2 SASEGT, per germline. The CDR3 is 13 residues long. V was clipped by 8 bases and J by 10 bases, with 20 bases between them. The chain's CDR3 is CASLLPTGNRAFF. The CDR3, as DNA: TGTGCCAGCCTTCTCCCTACAGGGAACAGAGCTTTCTTT.